This entry lists 22 T cell receptor beta chains sequenced from one sample in a study of blood T cell repertoires in COVID-19 (dated by TCRdb to 2020 to 2022). The protocol used for the library was the immunoSEQ multiplex PCR assay. TCRdb provides this immuneACCESS table in a form limited to in-frame rearrangements. Some clones are lacking; in checked studies, under half of them reflect an unresolved V gene, and why the rest are absent is not known. In all, the sample holds about 270,000 clones, and around 89% of those were seen once. In total, the top ten clones hold 2.5% to 3.5% of the sample. The sequenced sample consisted of PBMCs or T cells enriched from blood (not recorded which). The receptor set was obtained from a woman aged 50 to 60 who had recovered from COVID-19.

The chain joins TRBV7-2 to TRBJ2-3; 8 nucleotides line up with TRBD2. Trimming took 1 base from V and 6 from J; bases not matched to a gene: 12. This CDR3 region has 17 residues. The germline V gene encodes CDR1 SGHTA and CDR2 FQGNSA. The CDR3 sequence is CASSLGSRVAGLDTQYF. In DNA form, the CDR3 reads TGTGCCAGCAGCTTAGGGAGTAGGGTAGCGGGACTGGATACGCAGTATTTT.

The J gene is TRBJ1-3, the V gene TRBV7-9, with D uncertain. This CDR3 has 16 amino acids. Trimming removed 0 bases from V and 0 bases from J, with 9 bases in between. CDR1 and CDR2 from the germline V gene are SEHNR and FQNEAQ (reference sequence). Here the CDR3 reads CASSLAAAASGNTIYF. The CDR3 DNA is TGTGCCAGCAGCTTAGCAGCAGCGGCCTCTGGAAACACCATATATTTT.

This chain links TRBV7-2 with TRBJ1-1, with D uncertain. CDR3 length equals 14 residues. From germline, CDR1 is SGHTA and CDR2 FQGNSA. Deletions cut 4 bases from V and 4 bases from J, with 13 bases between. CDR3 loop: CASSSTGWGTEAFF. The CDR3 DNA reads TGTGCCAGCAGCTCTACGGGGTGGGGCACTGAAGCTTTCTTT.

The chain has TRBV30 and TRBJ2-2; 9 nucleotides line up with TRBD2. Germline V gene data show CDR1 as GTSNPN and CDR2 as SVGIG (reference sequence). After removal of 2 bases from V and 5 bases from J, the junction contained 12 bases not matched to a gene. The CDR3 loop spans 17 amino acids. Here the CDR3 reads CAWSFGLTSGKTGELFF. DNA of the CDR3: TGTGCCTGGAGTTTTGGGTTGACTAGCGGCAAGACCGGGGAGCTGTTTTTT.

This sequence joins TRBV6-5 and TRBJ2-5; 8 bases align to TRBD1. J lost 3 bases, V lost 2 bases, and 5 bases had no gene match. The CDR3 loop spans 15 amino acids. CDR1 is MNHEY, CDR2 SVGAGI, per germline. DNA for the CDR3: TGTGCCAGCAGTTACGACAGGGGTCAAGAAGAGACCCAGTACTTC. This codes for CASSYDRGQEETQYF.

This clone came up once. CDR3 DNA: TGTGCCATCAGTGAGGGGGCCGGGAACACTGAAGCTTTCTTT. Protein sequence: CAISEGAGNTEAFF. V and J are TRBV10-3 and TRBJ1-1; D perhaps matches TRBD1 (5 bases). CDR3 length equals 14 residues. Looked up from germline, CDR1 is ENHRY and CDR2 is SYGVKD. The ends were cut back, 2 bases at V and 1 base at J, with 8 bases in the middle.

CDR3 bases: TGTGCCAGCTCACCCGAGACAACCGCCCAGTACACCTTC. Translation: CASSPETTAQYTF. The chain couples TRBV18 to TRBJ1-2; no clear D. This CDR3 spans 13 amino acids. The ends were cut back, 3 bases at V and 11 bases at J, with 16 bases in the middle. Germline assignment: CDR1 KGHSH and CDR2 LQKENI.

The CDR3 reads CSVEDSREGQNEQFF. The CDR3 DNA is TGCAGCGTTGAGGATTCCCGGGAGGGCCAAAATGAGCAGTTCTTC. The chain joins TRBV29-1 to TRBJ2-1; 8 nucleotides align to TRBD2. This CDR3 spans 15 amino acids. The V segment lost 3 bases and the J segment 7 bases; nucleotides outside the gene matches: 11. The germline V gene has CDR1 SQVTM and CDR2 ANQGSEA.

This chain connects TRBV19 to TRBJ1-5; 10 bases align to TRBD1. This CDR3 contains 17 residues. Looked up from germline, CDR1 is LNHDA and CDR2 is SQIVND (reference sequence). The V and J ends lost 2 bases and 7 bases, in that order; junction bases with no gene match: 11. The CDR3 region is CASSILPGQGNTQPQHF. DNA of the CDR3: TGTGCCAGTAGTATATTACCGGGACAGGGGAATACACAGCCCCAGCATTTT. Looking up the rest from reference TRBV19 and TRBJ1-5 gives the full variable domain: DGGITQSPKYLFRKEGQNVTLSCEQNLNHDAMYWYRQDPGQGLRLIYYSQIVNDFQKGDIAEGYSVSREKKESFPLTVTSAQKNPTAFYLCASSILPGQGNTQPQHFGDGTRLSIL.

The chain employs TRBV29-1 and TRBJ2-1; 14 bases are shared with TRBD2. The V gene's germline CDR1 is SQVTM and CDR2 ANQGSEA. The CDR3 runs 16 residues. The junction had 7 bases not matched to a gene; V was cut back by 2 bases and J by 7 bases. CDR3 sequence (DNA): TGCAGCGTTGAACCCGGGACTAGCGGGAGTTGGAATGAGCAGTTCTTC. This codes for CSVEPGTSGSWNEQFF.

A few counts support this clone. Other DNA sequences within the sample encode an identical CDR3. V and J are TRBV5-1 and TRBJ1-1; no clear D. Germline CDR1 reads SGHRS; CDR2 reads YFSETQ. V lost 0 bases to trimming and J lost 1 base, with 7 bases between them. The CDR3 has 14 residues. For the CDR3, the DNA is TGCGCCAGCAGCTTGGGTTCAGGGAACACTGAAGCTTTCTTT. This gives the protein CASSLGSGNTEAFF.

This chain links TRBV30 with TRBJ1-4; no clear D. The CDR3 has 14 residues. V dropped 4 bases and J dropped 5 bases, with 14 bases sitting between them. Germline lookup yields CDR1 GTSNPN and CDR2 SVGIG (reference sequence). The DNA of the CDR3 is TGTGCCTGGACGGGCGGGCAGATAAATGAAAAACTGTTTTTT. Encoded protein: CAWTGGQINEKLFF.

The genes are TRBV28 and TRBJ1-1, with a possible D match to TRBD1 (5 bases). CDR3 length: 11 residues. V was cut by 10 bases and J by 1 base, with 7 bases left in between. The germline V gene encodes CDR1 MDHEN and CDR2 SYDVKM. This CDR3 reads CAIRGNTEAFF. The CDR3 region has the DNA TGTGCCATTAGGGGGAACACTGAAGCTTTCTTT. Full variable domain (outside the CDR3, taken from reference TRBV28 and TRBJ1-1): DVKVTQSSRYLVKRTGEKVFLECVQDMDHENMFWYRQDPGLGLRLIYFSYDVKMKEKGDIPEGYSVSREKKERFSLILESASTNQTSMYLCAIRGNTEAFFGQGTRLTVV.

This chain joins TRBV28 and TRBJ1-5; D is undetermined. V was clipped by 2 bases and J by 6 bases, with 8 bases between them. The CDR3 covers 13 residues. Germline V gene lookup returns CDR1 MDHEN and CDR2 SYDVKM. The CDR3 sequence: CASSLTRGQPQHF. Written as DNA, the CDR3 is TGTGCCAGCAGTTTAACCCGGGGTCAGCCCCAGCATTTT.

This clone was recorded only once. As DNA, the CDR3 is TGTGCCAGTAGTATTGTGGGGGCCCGGGATCAGCCCCAGCATTTT. Amino acids: CASSIVGARDQPQHF. The chain uses TRBV19 and TRBJ1-5, with TRBD1 as a possible D gene (6 bases). CDR1 is LNHDA and CDR2 is SQIVND in the germline V gene (reference sequence). The length of the CDR3 is 15 residues. V gave up 3 bases and J gave up 5 bases, with 14 bases separating them.

This chain links TRBV15 with TRBJ2-1; 9 nucleotides match TRBD1. Germline assignment: CDR1 LNHNV and CDR2 YYDKDF (reference sequence). V dropped 2 bases and J dropped 6; count of bases not matched to a gene: 5. This CDR3 region has 15 residues. This CDR3 reads CATSRRTGAPNEQFF. The CDR3 nucleotides are TGTGCCACCAGCAGAAGGACAGGGGCCCCCAATGAGCAGTTCTTC.

V is TRBV7-3 and J is TRBJ2-1; 9 nucleotides match TRBD1. This CDR3 comprises 15 residues. J lost 6 bases, V lost 5 bases, and 8 bases had no gene match. Germline CDR1 SGHTA, CDR2 FQGTGA. As DNA, the CDR3 is TGTGCCAGCAGCCTGGGGACAGGGACCCCCAATGAGCAGTTCTTC. Its protein is CASSLGTGTPNEQFF.

The count of this clone is one. The chain is built from TRBV5-1 and TRBJ1-2, with a possible D match to TRBD1 (5 bases). The CDR3 has 17 residues. Germline CDR1 is SGHRS and CDR2 is YFSETQ. V was pared by 1 base and J by 0 bases, with 16 bases between. The CDR3 sequence: CASSLSVAGEPNYGYTF. CDR3 DNA: TGCGCCAGCAGCTTGAGTGTAGCGGGGGAACCTAACTATGGCTACACCTTC.

This chain joins TRBV19 and TRBJ1-1; TRBD1 might be the D (6 bases). Trimming left V 4 bases short and J 1 base short, with 13 bases between. Germline CDR1 and CDR2: LNHDA and SQIVND (reference sequence). CDR3 length: 15 residues. This chain's CDR3 is CASSTGGRGNTEAFF. The DNA of the CDR3 is TGTGCCAGTAGTACGGGGGGGCGAGGGAACACTGAAGCTTTCTTT.

The chain couples TRBV6-5 to TRBJ1-6; D gene unclear. The CDR3 spans 14 residues. V lost 6 bases and J 3 bases, leaving 9 bases between the germline ends. CDR1 is MNHEY, CDR2 SVGAGI, per germline. CDR3 coding DNA: TGTGCCAGCAGGTCGCAGTTCTATAATTCACCCCTCCACTTT. The encoded protein is CASRSQFYNSPLHF.

The chain recombines TRBV7-2 with TRBJ1-1, with 7 bases matching TRBD1. Per the germline V gene, CDR1 is SGHTA and CDR2 is FQGNSA. This CDR3 region has 15 residues. Losses at the gene ends were 5 bases for V and 5 bases for J; bases not matched to a gene: 11. CDR3 sequence: CASSPQTGTGTEAFF. CDR3 sequence (DNA): TGTGCCAGCAGCCCTCAGACAGGGACGGGGACTGAAGCTTTCTTT. The variable domain in full, with the rest retrieved from reference TRBV7-2 and TRBJ1-1, is GAGVSQSPSNKVTEKGKDVELRCDPISGHTALYWYRQSLGQGLEFLIYFQGNSAPDKSGLPSDRFSAERTGGSVSTLTIQRTQQEDSAVYLCASSPQTGTGTEAFFGQGTRLTVV.

The chain employs TRBV25-1 and TRBJ1-1, with D possibly TRBD1 on 6 matching bases. From germline, CDR1 is MGHDK and CDR2 SYGVNS. V lost 9 bases to trimming and J lost 4 bases, with 18 bases between them. The CDR3 covers 14 residues. The CDR3 here is CASSYTGFSTEAFF. The DNA of the CDR3 is TGTGCCAGTTCCTATACAGGGTTCAGCACTGAAGCTTTCTTT.